The present TCR beta chain was sequenced within a study of T cell responses to AZD1222 COVID-19 vaccine. Study-wide context: Second-dose intervals near 4 or 12 weeks were combined. Overall study results and limits: Two doses of AZD1222 preceded a rise in Spike-specific TCR breadth and depth.

V was cut by 1 base and J by 8 bases, with 12 bases left in between. Germline loops: CDR1 SEHNR, CDR2 FQNEAQ (reference sequence). The CDR3 covers 14 residues. This clone came up once. What it recognizes is unknown. Method: immunoSEQ multiplex PCR; TCRdb's copy keeps in-frame clones and lacks some. The sample holds approximately 74,000 clones, roughly 89% seen once. J is TRBJ2-1 and V is TRBV7-9; TRBD1 might be the D (5 bases). Sequencing used peripheral blood, obtained on day 0 of AZD1222 vaccination. The TCR comes from an adult in good health. CDR3 region: CASSLDSRADEQFF. The CDR3 region has the DNA TGTGCCAGCAGCTTAGATTCCAGGGCTGATGAGCAGTTCTTC.